The present TCR beta chain was sequenced within a study of T cell repertoires in cytomegalovirus infection. In the study overall: HLA-B-restricted CMV epitopes that are well studied, plus recently identified HLA-C-restricted ones, were used by the study. Indications of both CMV infection and matching HLA type were provided by public TCR beta signatures.

About this clonotype itself: Its antigen is currently unknown.

TCRdb re-called the reads through MiXCR, storing one row per CDR3 protein. The table includes about 890,000 distinct CDR3 sequences, 30% to 40% detected once. The ends were cut back, 1 base at V and 5 bases at J, with 12 bases in the middle. Germline values: CDR1 SEHNR, CDR2 FQNEAQ (reference sequence). The CDR3 spans 15 residues. Points from the study as a whole: HLA-C-restricted CMV-specific TCR beta clonotypes prevailed in the ex vivo response. Summed public TCR beta family frequency identified CMV carriers bearing the relevant HLA.

Sequencing was performed on cultured CD8+ T cells from PBMCs, taken from culture after CMV antigen stimulation. This clonotype was sampled from a human donor in good health (CMV status not recorded). Some clones in this sample may be carry-over from other donors' samples. The rearrangement joins TRBV7-9 to TRBJ1-3; D perhaps matches TRBD1 (6 bases). CDR3 amino acids: CASSLGGARRNTIYF. As DNA, the CDR3 is TGTGCCAGCAGCTTAGGGGGGGCGCGGAGAAACACCATATATTTT.